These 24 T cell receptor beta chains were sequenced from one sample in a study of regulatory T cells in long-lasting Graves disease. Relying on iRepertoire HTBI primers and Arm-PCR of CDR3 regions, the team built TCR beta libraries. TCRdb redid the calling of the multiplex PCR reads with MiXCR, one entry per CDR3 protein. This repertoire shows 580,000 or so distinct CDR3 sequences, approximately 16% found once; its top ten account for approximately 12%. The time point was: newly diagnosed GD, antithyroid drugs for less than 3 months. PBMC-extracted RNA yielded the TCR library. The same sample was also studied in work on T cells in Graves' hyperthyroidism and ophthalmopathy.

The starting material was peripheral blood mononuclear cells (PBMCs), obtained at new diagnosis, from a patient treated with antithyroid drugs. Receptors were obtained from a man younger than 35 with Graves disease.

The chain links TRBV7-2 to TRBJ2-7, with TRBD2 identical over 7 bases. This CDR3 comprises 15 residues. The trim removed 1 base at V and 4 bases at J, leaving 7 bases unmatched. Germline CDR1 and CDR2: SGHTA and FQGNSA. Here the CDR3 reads CASSLDGEGVYEQYF. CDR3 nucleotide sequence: TGTGCCAGCAGCTTAGATGGGGAGGGCGTTTACGAGCAGTACTTC. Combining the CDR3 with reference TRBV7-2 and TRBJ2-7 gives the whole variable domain GAGVSQSPSNKVTEKGKDVELRCDPISGHTALYWYRQSLGQGLEFLIYFQGNSAPDKSGLPSDRFSAERTGGSVSTLTIQRTQQEDSAVYLCASSLDGEGVYEQYFGPGTRLTVT.

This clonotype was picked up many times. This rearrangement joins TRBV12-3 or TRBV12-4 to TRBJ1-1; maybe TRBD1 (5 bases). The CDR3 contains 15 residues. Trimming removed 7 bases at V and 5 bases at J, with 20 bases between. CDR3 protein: CASTFGVRRVTEAFF. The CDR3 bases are TGTGCCAGCACCTTCGGGGTGCGCAGGGTAACTGAAGCTTTCTTT.

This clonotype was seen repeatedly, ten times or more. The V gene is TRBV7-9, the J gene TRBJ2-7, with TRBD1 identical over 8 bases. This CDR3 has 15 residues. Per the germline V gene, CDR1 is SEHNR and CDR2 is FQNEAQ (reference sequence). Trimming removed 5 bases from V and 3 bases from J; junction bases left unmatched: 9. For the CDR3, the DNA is TGTGCCAGCAGCCCACGCCCTGGGACAGGCTACGAGCAGTACTTC. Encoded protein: CASSPRPGTGYEQYF. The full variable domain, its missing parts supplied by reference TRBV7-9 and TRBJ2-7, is DTGVSQNPRHKITKRGQNVTFRCDPISEHNRLYWYRQTLGQGPEFLTYFQNEAQLEKSRLLSDRFSAERPKGSFSTLEIQRTEQGDSAMYLCASSPRPGTGYEQYFGPGTRLTVT.

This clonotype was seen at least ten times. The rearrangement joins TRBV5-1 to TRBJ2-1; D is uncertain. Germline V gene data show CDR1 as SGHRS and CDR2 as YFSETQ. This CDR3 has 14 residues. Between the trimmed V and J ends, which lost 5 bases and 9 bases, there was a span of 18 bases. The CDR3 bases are TGCGCCAGCAGGCCGACGACCGACCTCGGTGAGCAGTTCTTC. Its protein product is CASRPTTDLGEQFF. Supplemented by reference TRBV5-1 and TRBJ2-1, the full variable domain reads KAGVTQTPRYLIKTRGQQVTLSCSPISGHRSVSWYQQTPGQGLQFLFEYFSETQRNKGNFPGRFSGRQFSNSRSEMNVSTLELGDSALYLCASRPTTDLGEQFFGPGTRLTVL.

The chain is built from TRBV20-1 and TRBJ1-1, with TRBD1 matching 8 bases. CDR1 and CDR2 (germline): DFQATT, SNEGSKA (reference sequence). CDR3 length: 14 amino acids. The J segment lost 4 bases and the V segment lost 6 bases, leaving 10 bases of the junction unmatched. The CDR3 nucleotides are TGCAGTGCCATCAGGGGGACAGGTTTCACTGAAGCTTTCTTT. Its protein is CSAIRGTGFTEAFF.

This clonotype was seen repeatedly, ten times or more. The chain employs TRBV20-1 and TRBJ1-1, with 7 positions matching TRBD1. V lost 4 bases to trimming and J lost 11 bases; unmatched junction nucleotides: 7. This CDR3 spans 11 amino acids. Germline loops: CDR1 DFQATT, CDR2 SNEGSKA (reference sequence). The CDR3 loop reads CSATQGVVAFF. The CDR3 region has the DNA TGCAGTGCTACTCAGGGGGTTGTGGCTTTCTTT.

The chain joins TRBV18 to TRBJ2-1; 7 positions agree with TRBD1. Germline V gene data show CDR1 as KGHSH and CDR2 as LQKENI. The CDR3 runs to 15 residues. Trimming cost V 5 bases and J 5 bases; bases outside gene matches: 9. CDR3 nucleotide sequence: TGTGCCAGCTCATCATCAGACAGGGTGGACAATGAGCAGTTCTTC. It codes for CASSSSDRVDNEQFF.

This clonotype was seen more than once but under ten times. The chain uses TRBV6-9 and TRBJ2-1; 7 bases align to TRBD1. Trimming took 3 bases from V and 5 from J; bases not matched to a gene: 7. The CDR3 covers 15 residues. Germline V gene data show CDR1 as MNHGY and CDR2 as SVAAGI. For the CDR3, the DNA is TGTGCCAGCAGTTACAGAGACAGGGTTAACAATGAGCAGTTCTTC. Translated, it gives CASSYRDRVNNEQFF.

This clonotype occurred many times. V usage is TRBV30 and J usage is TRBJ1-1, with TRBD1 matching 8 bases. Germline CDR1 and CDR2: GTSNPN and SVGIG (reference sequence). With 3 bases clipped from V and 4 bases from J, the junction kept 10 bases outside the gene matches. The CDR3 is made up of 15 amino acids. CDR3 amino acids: CAWRDYRGGATEAFF. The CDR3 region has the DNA TGTGCCTGGAGGGATTACAGGGGGGGAGCCACTGAAGCTTTCTTT.

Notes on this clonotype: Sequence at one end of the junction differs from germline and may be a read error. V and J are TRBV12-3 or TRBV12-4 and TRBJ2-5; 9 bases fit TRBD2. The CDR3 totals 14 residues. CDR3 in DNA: TGTGCCAGCAGTAGACTAGCGGCTCAAGGGACCCAGTACTTC. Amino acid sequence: CASSRLAAQGTQYF.

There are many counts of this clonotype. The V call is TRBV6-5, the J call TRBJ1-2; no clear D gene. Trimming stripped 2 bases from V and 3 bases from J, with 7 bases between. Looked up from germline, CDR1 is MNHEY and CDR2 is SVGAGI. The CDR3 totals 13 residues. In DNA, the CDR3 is TGTGCCAGCAGTTACGAGGCTTACTATGGCTACACCTTC. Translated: CASSYEAYYGYTF.

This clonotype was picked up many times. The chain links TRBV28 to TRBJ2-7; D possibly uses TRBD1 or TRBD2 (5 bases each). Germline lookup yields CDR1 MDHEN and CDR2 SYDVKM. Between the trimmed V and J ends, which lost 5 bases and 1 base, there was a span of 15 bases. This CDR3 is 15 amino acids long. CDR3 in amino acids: CASSPGLGASYEQYF. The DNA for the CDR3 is TGTGCCAGCAGTCCAGGACTTGGGGCATCCTACGAGCAGTACTTC. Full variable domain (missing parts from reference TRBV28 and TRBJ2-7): DVKVTQSSRYLVKRTGEKVFLECVQDMDHENMFWYRQDPGLGLRLIYFSYDVKMKEKGDIPEGYSVSREKKERFSLILESASTNQTSMYLCASSPGLGASYEQYFGPGTRLTVT.

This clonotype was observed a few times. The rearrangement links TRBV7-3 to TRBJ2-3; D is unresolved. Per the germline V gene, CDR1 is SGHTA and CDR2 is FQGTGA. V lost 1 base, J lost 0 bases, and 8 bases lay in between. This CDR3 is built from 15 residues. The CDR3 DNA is TGTGCCAGCAGCTTAAGGGCCGAAAGCACAGATACGCAGTATTTT. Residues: CASSLRAESTDTQYF.

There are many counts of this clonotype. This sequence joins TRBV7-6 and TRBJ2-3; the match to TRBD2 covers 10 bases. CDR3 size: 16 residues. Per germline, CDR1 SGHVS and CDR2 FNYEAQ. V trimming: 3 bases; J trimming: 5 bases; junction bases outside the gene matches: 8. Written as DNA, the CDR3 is TGTGCCAGCAGCTTCACTCGACTAGCGGGCAGAGATACGCAGTATTTT. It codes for CASSFTRLAGRDTQYF. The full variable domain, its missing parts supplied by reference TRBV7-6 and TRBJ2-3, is GAGVSQSPRYKVTKRGQDVALRCDPISGHVSLYWYRQALGQGPEFLTYFNYEAQQDKSGLPNDRFSAERPEGSISTLTIQRTEQRDSAMYRCASSFTRLAGRDTQYFGPGTRLTVL.

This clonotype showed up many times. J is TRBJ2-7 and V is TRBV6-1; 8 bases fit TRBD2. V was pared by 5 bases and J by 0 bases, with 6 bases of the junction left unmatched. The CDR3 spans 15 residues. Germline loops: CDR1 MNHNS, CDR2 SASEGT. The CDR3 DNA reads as TGTGCCAGCAGTAAAATACTAGCGGCCTCCTACGAGCAGTACTTC. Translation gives CASSKILAASYEQYF.

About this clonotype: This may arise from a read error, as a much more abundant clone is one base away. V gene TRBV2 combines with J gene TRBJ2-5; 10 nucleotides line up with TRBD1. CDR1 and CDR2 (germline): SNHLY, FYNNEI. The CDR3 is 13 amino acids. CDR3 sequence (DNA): TGTGCCAGCCGGGACAGGGGTAAGGAGATCCAGTACTTC. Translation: CASRDRGKEIQYF.

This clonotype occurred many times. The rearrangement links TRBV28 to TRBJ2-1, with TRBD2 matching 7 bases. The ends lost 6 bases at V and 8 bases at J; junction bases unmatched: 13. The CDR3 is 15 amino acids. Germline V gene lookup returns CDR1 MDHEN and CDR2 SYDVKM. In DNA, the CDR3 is TGTGCCAGCAGCCACGGGGAGGGCCTTATGGATGAGCAGTTCTTC. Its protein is CASSHGEGLMDEQFF. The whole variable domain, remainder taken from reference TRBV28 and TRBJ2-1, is DVKVTQSSRYLVKRTGEKVFLECVQDMDHENMFWYRQDPGLGLRLIYFSYDVKMKEKGDIPEGYSVSREKKERFSLILESASTNQTSMYLCASSHGEGLMDEQFFGPGTRLTVL.

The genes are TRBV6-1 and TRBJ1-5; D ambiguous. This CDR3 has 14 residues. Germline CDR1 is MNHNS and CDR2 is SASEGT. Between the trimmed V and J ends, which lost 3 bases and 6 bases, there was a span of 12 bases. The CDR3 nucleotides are TGTGCCAGCAGTGACAGGAGCATGGTTCAGCCCCAGCATTTT. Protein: CASSDRSMVQPQHF.

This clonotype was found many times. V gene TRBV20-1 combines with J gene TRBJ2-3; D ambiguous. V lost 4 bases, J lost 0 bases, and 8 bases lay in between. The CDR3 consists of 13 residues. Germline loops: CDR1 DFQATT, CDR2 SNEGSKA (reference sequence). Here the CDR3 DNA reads TGCAGTGCTACGTCGCTGAGCACAGATACGCAGTATTTT. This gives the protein CSATSLSTDTQYF.

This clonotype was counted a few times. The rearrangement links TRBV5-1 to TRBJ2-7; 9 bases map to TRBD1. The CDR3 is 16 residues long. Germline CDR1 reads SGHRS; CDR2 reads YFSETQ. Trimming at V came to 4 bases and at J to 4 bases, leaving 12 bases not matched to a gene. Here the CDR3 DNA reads TGCGCCAGCAGCCTATCCCCCGGACAGGGGAGGTACGAGCAGTACTTC. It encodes CASSLSPGQGRYEQYF. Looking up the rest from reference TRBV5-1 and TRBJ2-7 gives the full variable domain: KAGVTQTPRYLIKTRGQQVTLSCSPISGHRSVSWYQQTPGQGLQFLFEYFSETQRNKGNFPGRFSGRQFSNSRSEMNVSTLELGDSALYLCASSLSPGQGRYEQYFGPGTRLTVT.

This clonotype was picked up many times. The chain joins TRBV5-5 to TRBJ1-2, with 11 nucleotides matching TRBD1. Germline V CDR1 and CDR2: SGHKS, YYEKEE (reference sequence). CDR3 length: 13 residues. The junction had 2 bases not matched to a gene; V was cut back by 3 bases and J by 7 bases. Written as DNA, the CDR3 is TGTGCCAGCAGCTGGACAGGGGGCAGTGGCTACACCTTC. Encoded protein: CASSWTGGSGYTF. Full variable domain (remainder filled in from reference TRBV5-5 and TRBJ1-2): DAGVTQSPTHLIKTRGQQVTLRCSPISGHKSVSWYQQVLGQGPQFIFQYYEKEERGRGNFPDRFSARQFPNYSSELNVNALLLGDSALYLCASSWTGGSGYTFGSGTRLTVV.

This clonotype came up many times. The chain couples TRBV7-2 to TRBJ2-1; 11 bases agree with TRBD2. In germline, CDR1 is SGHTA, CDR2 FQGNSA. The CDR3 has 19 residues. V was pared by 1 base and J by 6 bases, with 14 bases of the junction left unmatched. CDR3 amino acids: CASSLGASSGRLLSNEQFF. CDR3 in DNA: TGTGCCAGCAGCTTAGGGGCGTCTAGCGGGAGGCTCCTGAGCAATGAGCAGTTCTTC.

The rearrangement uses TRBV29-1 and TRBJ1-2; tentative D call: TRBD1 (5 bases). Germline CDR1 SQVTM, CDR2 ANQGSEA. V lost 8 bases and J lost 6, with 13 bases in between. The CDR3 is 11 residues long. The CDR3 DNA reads TGCAGCTCCGAGGGGAAGAATGGCTACACCTTC. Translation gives CSSEGKNGYTF.

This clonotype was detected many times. The CDR3 DNA is TGCAGCGTCCGGGACAGGGAAACGGATTCACCCCTCCACTTT. This gives the protein CSVRDRETDSPLHF. The rearrangement links TRBV29-1 to TRBJ1-6, with 9 bases lining up with TRBD1. The V gene end was trimmed by 6 bases and the J gene end by 8 bases; junction bases not matched to a gene: 8. There are 14 residues in the CDR3. CDR1 SQVTM and CDR2 ANQGSEA come from the germline V gene. Filled out from reference TRBV29-1 and TRBJ1-6, the complete variable domain reads SAVISQKPSRDICQRGTSLTIQCQVDSQVTMMFWYRQQPGQSLTLIATANQGSEATYESGFVIDKFPISRPNLTFSTLTVSNMSPEDSSIYLCSVRDRETDSPLHFGNGTRLTVT.